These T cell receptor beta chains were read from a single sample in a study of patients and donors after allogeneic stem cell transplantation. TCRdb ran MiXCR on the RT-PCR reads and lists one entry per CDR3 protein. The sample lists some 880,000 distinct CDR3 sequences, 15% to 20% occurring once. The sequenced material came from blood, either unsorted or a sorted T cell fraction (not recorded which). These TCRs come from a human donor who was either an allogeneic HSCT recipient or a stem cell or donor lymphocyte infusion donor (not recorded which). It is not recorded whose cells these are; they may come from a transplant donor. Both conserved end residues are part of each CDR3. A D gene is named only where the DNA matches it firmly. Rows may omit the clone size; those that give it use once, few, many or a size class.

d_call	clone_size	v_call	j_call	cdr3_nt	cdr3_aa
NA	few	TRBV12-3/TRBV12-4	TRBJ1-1	TGTGCCAGCAGACGCCGCGTCAACGTGAACACTGAAGCTTTCTTT	CASRRRVNVNTEAFF
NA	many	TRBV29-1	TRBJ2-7	TGCAGCGTCGGCGGGGCGGTGAGTGAGCAGTACTTC	CSVGGAVSEQYF
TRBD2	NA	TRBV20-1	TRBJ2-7	TGCAATGCTAGGATTAGCGGGAGAGCCCACGAGCAGTACTTC	CNARISGRAHEQYF
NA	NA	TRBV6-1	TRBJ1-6	TGTGCCAGCAGCGATACCCTTGGCAGGGGTGGTAATTCACCCCTCCACTTT	CASSDTLGRGGNSPLHF
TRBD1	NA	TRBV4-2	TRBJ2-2	TGTGCCAGCAGCCAAGCCCCGGGGACAGGGGTCACCGGGGAGCTGTTTTTT	CASSQAPGTGVTGELFF
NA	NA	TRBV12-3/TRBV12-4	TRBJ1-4	TGTGCCAGCAGTCCCGACCAGTTGGGTAATGAAAAACTGTTTTTT	CASSPDQLGNEKLFF
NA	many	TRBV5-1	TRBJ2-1	TGCGCCAGCAGCTCCCCCGGGACTCTCAACAATGAGCAGTTCTTC	CASSSPGTLNNEQFF
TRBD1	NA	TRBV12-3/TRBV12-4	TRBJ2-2	TGTGCCAGCAGTTTAGGCAGGGGGCGCTTCACCGGGGAGCTGTTTTTT	CASSLGRGRFTGELFF
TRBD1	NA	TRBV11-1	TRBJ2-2	TGTGCCAGCAGCCCCCCGGCAGGGGGCAGATCCAACACCGGGGAGCTGTTTTTT	CASSPPAGGRSNTGELFF
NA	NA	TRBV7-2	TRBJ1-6	TGTGCCAGCAGCTTAATAAGGACATTGATAGATTCACCCCTCCACTTT	CASSLIRTLIDSPLHF
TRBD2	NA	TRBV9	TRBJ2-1	TGTGCCAGCAGCGTTCGGGGGGGCTTTAGGAATGAGCAGTTCTTC	CASSVRGGFRNEQFF
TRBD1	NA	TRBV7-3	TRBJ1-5	TGTGCCAGCAGCAAGGGGGCCAATCAGCCCCAGCATTTT	CASSKGANQPQHF
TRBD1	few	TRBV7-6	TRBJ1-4	TGTGCCAGCAGTCCCGGGACAGGTTACGAAAAACTGTTTTTT	CASSPGTGYEKLFF
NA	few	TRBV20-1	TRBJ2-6	TGCAGTGCTAAACAGGGCCTCTCTGGGGCCAACGTCCTGACTTTC	CSAKQGLSGANVLTF
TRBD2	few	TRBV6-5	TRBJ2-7	TGTGCCAGCAGTTACTCGACACTAGCGGGAGGTTACGAGCAGTACTTC	CASSYSTLAGGYEQYF
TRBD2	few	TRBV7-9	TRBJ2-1	TGTGCCAGCAGCCTTCTAGCGGGAACCGACAATGAGCAGTTCTTC	CASSLLAGTDNEQFF
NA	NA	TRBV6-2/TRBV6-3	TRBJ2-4	TGTGCCAGCAAGTTTGGGGGACCCACCAAAAACATTCAGTACTTC	CASKFGGPTKNIQYF
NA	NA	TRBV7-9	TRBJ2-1	TGTGCCAGCAGCTTAGCAGGGGACACAAACAATGAGCAGTTCTTC	CASSLAGDTNNEQFF
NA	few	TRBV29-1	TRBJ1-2	TGCAGCGTTGAAGATTGGGGCAGCAACTATGGCTACACCTTC	CSVEDWGSNYGYTF
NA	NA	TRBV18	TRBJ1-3	TGTGCCAGCTCACCCGGCGGGCAATCCTCTGGAAACACCATATATTTT	CASSPGGQSSGNTIYF
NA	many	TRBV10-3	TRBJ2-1	TGTGCCATCGCAGGTGAGGGGCAGCACAATGAGCAGTTCTTC	CAIAGEGQHNEQFF
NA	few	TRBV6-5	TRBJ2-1	TGTGCCAGCAGTTACTCTTCCAGCCGCAATGAGCAGTTCTTC	CASSYSSSRNEQFF
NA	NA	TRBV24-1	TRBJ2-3	TGTGCCACCAGTGATTCCAGGGGAGATACGCAGTATTTT	CATSDSRGDTQYF
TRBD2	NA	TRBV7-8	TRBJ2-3	TGTGCCAGCACCCATGGTGGCGGGAGGGGCACAGATACGCAGTATTTT	CASTHGGGRGTDTQYF
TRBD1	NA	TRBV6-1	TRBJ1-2	TGTGCCAGCAGCCGGGACAGGGGGAGCCTATACTATGGCTACACCTTC	CASSRDRGSLYYGYTF
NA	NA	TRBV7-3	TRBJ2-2	TGTGCCAGCAGCTTACACTGGAACACCGGGGAGCTGTTTTTT	CASSLHWNTGELFF
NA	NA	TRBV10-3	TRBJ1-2	TGTGCCATCAGTTCTTCCGGGGATGGCTACACCTTC	CAISSSGDGYTF
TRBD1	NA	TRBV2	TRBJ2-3	TGTGCCAGCAGTGAAGCGGGACAGGGTTCAGATACGCAGTATTTT	CASSEAGQGSDTQYF
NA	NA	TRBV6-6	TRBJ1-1	TGTGCCAGCAGTATCTCAGAACAGACAGAAGCTTTCTTT	CASSISEQTEAFF
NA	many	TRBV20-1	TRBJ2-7	TGCAGTGCTAGTGGTAGCTACGAGCAGTACTTC	CSASGSYEQYF
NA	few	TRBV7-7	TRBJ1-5	TGTGCCAGCAGCTTGACTGTGGGACAGCCCCAGCATTTT	CASSLTVGQPQHF
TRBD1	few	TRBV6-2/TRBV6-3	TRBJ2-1	TGTGCCAGCAGAGGGGACAGACCATACAATGAGCAGTTCTTC	CASRGDRPYNEQFF
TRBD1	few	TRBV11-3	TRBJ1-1	TGTGCCAGCAGCTACCGGACAGGGTCATACACTGAAGCTTTCTTT	CASSYRTGSYTEAFF
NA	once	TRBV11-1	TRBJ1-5	TGTGCCAGCAGCTTTGTTAACAGGGATTCGTCCCACGGGGGCAATCAGCCCCAGCATTTT	CASSFVNRDSSHGGNQPQHF
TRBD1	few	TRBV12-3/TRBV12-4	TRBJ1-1	TGTGCCAGCAGTCGGACAGGGGGCGTCTCTGAAGCTTTCTTT	CASSRTGGVSEAFF